The T cell receptor beta chain described here comes from a study of regulatory T cells in long-lasting Graves disease. Regarding the study as a whole: Comparison showed that persistent patients shared more public clonotypes (about 3,000) than new patients (approximately 870).

This clonotype has ten or more counts. Its matching antigen is unknown. The germline V and J ends were trimmed by 6 bases and 6 bases, with 14 bases remaining between them. Germline V CDR1 and CDR2: MNHEY, SMNVEV (reference sequence). The CDR3 extends over 13 amino acids. Indicated time point: newly diagnosed GD, antithyroid drugs for less than 3 months. Preparation of the TCR library used RNA extracted from PBMCs. American Thyroid Association guidelines defined how Graves' disease was diagnosed. Tubes containing EDTA received approximately 8.7 milliliters of drawn peripheral blood. Sequencing libraries for TCR beta were prepared with iRepertoire HTBI primers and Arm-PCR of CDR3 regions. TCRdb re-derived calls from the multiplex PCR reads in MiXCR, one entry per CDR3 protein. The sample records some 490,000 distinct CDR3 sequences, around 13% being singletons. These data also featured in a second study, about T cells in Graves' hyperthyroidism and ophthalmopathy. That source reports: Orbital computed tomography, thyroid ultrasound, serum thyroxine and TRAb, and clinical symptoms together informed the diagnoses.

The sample was peripheral blood mononuclear cells (PBMCs), taken at new diagnosis, from a patient treated with antithyroid drugs. The source of this sequence is a woman aged 25-40 years with Graves disease. This chain connects TRBV27 to TRBJ1-2; D gene uncertain. Here the CDR3 DNA reads TGTGCCAGCAGAATGGGAGGCGCCCATGGCTACACCTTC. Translation: CASRMGGAHGYTF.